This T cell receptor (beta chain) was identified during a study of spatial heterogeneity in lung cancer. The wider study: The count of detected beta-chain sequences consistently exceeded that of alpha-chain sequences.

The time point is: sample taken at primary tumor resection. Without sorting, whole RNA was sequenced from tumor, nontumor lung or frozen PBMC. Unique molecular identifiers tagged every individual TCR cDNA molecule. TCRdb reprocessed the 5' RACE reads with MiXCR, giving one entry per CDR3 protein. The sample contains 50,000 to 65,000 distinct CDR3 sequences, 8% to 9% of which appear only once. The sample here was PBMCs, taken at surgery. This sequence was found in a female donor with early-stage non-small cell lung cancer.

In DNA, the CDR3 is TGTGCCAGCAGTTTCTCGGACAGGGCACAGCGCGGAAACACCATATATTTT. Translated, it gives CASSFSDRAQRGNTIYF. The chain is built from TRBV28 and TRBJ1-3; 8 positions agree with TRBD1. Looked up from germline, CDR1 is MDHEN and CDR2 is SYDVKM. The CDR3 runs to 17 residues. V shed 3 bases and J 4 bases; nucleotides not matched to a gene: 11.